Listed below are T cell receptor beta chains from one sample, sequenced in a study of cytomegalovirus exposure and HLA in healthy donors. Sequencing was performed with immunoSEQ multiplex PCR; in TCRdb, only in-frame clones are kept and a portion is missing. The table shows 190,000 or so clones, with roughly 80% occurring only once. The sequenced material came from PBMCs. All receptors derive from a man in his fifties or sixties in good health and CMV-seronegative. Both conserved end residues are part of each CDR3. A D gene is named only where the DNA matches it firmly. Clone size is stated in some rows and not others, as once, few, many or a class when expanded.

.,.,TRBV29-1,TRBJ2-3,TGCAGCGTTCCACCCTACCAGGGGTTTGGCACAGATACGCAGTATTTT,CSVPPYQGFGTDTQYF
.,.,TRBV7-2,TRBJ1-2,TGTGCCAGCAGCGGTCGGGGGGGGCTCGGGGGCTACACCTTC,CASSGRGGLGGYTF
.,TRBD1,TRBV18,TRBJ2-5,TGTGCCAGCTCACCACGACAGGGGGCGCGAGAGACCCAGTACTTC,CASSPRQGARETQYF
many,TRBD1,TRBV6-5,TRBJ2-7,TGTGCCAGCAGTTACCTCGGGACAGGAACCTACGAGCAGTACTTC,CASSYLGTGTYEQYF
.,.,TRBV11-2,TRBJ2-1,TGTGCCAGCAGCGAATATCGGGATGAGCAGTTCTTC,CASSEYRDEQFF
.,TRBD2,TRBV5-1,TRBJ2-1,TGCGCCAGCAGCTCGACTAGCGGGAGGGCCCCCAATGAGCAGTTCTTC,CASSSTSGRAPNEQFF
.,TRBD2,TRBV19,TRBJ2-1,TGTGCCAGTAGCCTGAGCGGGAGCTCCTACAATGAGCAGTTCTTC,CASSLSGSSYNEQFF
.,TRBD2,TRBV7-2,TRBJ2-3,TGTGCCAGCAGCTTAGTGGGCGGGGGGGCGATCACAGATACGCAGTATTTT,CASSLVGGGAITDTQYF
.,TRBD2,TRBV18,TRBJ2-5,TGTGCCAGCTCGCGGCGAGGGACTAAGTACCAAGAGACCCAGTACTTC,CASSRRGTKYQETQYF
.,TRBD1,TRBV7-8,TRBJ1-2,TGTGCCAGCAGCCCGGGACAGTATGGCTACACCTTC,CASSPGQYGYTF
.,.,TRBV6-5,TRBJ2-2,TGTGCCAGCAGTTACTCATACGGGCTGTTTTTT,CASSYSYGLFF
few,TRBD1,TRBV4-3,TRBJ1-3,TGCGCCAGCAGCCCTCAGGGGGCTGGGGGAAACACCATATATTTT,CASSPQGAGGNTIYF
.,TRBD1,TRBV7-2,TRBJ2-7,TGTGCCAGCAGTCTACTCCCACGGACAGGGATAATGAACGAGCAGTACTTC,CASSLLPRTGIMNEQYF
.,TRBD2,TRBV6-5,TRBJ2-7,TGTGCCAGCAGGGGGACTAGGAGCTCCTACGAGCAGTACTTC,CASRGTRSSYEQYF
few,TRBD2,TRBV7-8,TRBJ2-3,TGTGCCAGCAGCTCTATTTGGACTAGCGGCACAGATACGCAGTATTTT,CASSSIWTSGTDTQYF
.,TRBD2,TRBV4-2,TRBJ2-3,TGTGCCAGCAGGCTAACTAGCGGACGCACAGATACGCAGTATTTT,CASRLTSGRTDTQYF
.,TRBD2,TRBV27,TRBJ2-5,TGTGCCAGCAGTTTACATAGGACTAGCGGTAAAGAGACCCAGTACTTC,CASSLHRTSGKETQYF
.,.,TRBV4-2,TRBJ2-2,TGTGCCAGCAGCCAAGTTGGTGCAGGGCAGAACACCGGGGAGCTGTTTTTT,CASSQVGAGQNTGELFF
.,TRBD2,TRBV7-2,TRBJ2-3,TGTGCCAGCAGCTTTTATGCGGGGGGCACAGATACGCAGTATTTT,CASSFYAGGTDTQYF
.,TRBD2,TRBV19,TRBJ2-1,TGTGCCAGTAGTAGACCCATCGGGACTAGCGGGAGTGGTGAGCAGTTCTTC,CASSRPIGTSGSGEQFF
.,TRBD1,TRBV28,TRBJ1-1,TGTGCCAGCAGTTATGGAGGGACAGGGGGCTTGGAAGCTTTCTTT,CASSYGGTGGLEAFF
.,TRBD2,TRBV9,TRBJ2-2,TGTGCCAGCAGCGTAGGTCTAGCGGGGCCCTCTTTGAACACCGGGGAGCTGTTTTTT,CASSVGLAGPSLNTGELFF
.,.,TRBV6-5,TRBJ2-7,TGTGCCAGCAGTTACTCGAGTAGCTCCTACGAGCAGTACTTC,CASSYSSSSYEQYF
.,.,TRBV6-4,TRBJ2-3,TGTGCCAGCAGTGAACAACACACAGATACGCAGTATTTT,CASSEQHTDTQYF
.,.,TRBV7-9,TRBJ2-2,TGTGCCAGCAGCTTAGACGGGGTCTCACGGGAGCTGTTTTTT,CASSLDGVSRELFF
.,.,TRBV4-1,TRBJ2-3,TGCGCCAGCAGCCAAGTGACCCCGAGGGCTACGCAGTATTTT,CASSQVTPRATQYF
.,.,TRBV28,TRBJ2-7,TGTGCCAGCAGAGAGGGGGGGGCCTACGAGCAGTACTTC,CASREGGAYEQYF
.,TRBD1,TRBV7-2,TRBJ1-4,TGTGCCAGCAGCCAGGACAGGGGGCATGAAAAACTGTTTTTT,CASSQDRGHEKLFF
.,TRBD2,TRBV9,TRBJ2-3,TGTGCCAGTGAACCCGGGACTAGAAAAGATACGCAGTATTTT,CASEPGTRKDTQYF
few,.,TRBV7-8,TRBJ1-5,TGTGCCAGCAGCTTAGTAGAGGATATCACTCAGCCCCAGCATTTT,CASSLVEDITQPQHF
few,TRBD1,TRBV7-3,TRBJ1-1,TGTGCCAGCAGCTTAGGTAGGACAGGGTATTCTGAAGCTTTCTTT,CASSLGRTGYSEAFF
.,.,TRBV6-4,TRBJ1-5,TGTGCCAGCAGTGTCCAGGGAGGAGGCAATCAGCCCCAGCATTTT,CASSVQGGGNQPQHF
.,TRBD1,TRBV7-2,TRBJ1-2,TGTGCCAGCAGCACCCGACAGGGGGTGAAAAATGGCTACACCTTC,CASSTRQGVKNGYTF
once,.,TRBV7-9,TRBJ2-7,TGTTCCAGCAGCTCGATGACTAGTTCTATCGAGCAGTACTTC,CSSSSMTSSIEQYF
few,.,TRBV5-1,TRBJ1-1,TGCGCCAGCAGGCCGACAGTGAACACTGAAGCTTTCTTT,CASRPTVNTEAFF
.,TRBD1,TRBV7-2,TRBJ2-5,TGTGCCAGCAGCTTGGACAGGCGGGAGACCCAGTACTTC,CASSLDRRETQYF